This TCR beta chain was obtained from a study of control samples from healthy donors and cancer patients (dated by TCRdb to about 2020). Trimming takes 1 base from V and 7 bases from J, and the germline ends sit 17 bases apart. The CDR3 spans 15 residues, from the cysteine through the phenylalanine. Solely the CDR3 DNA is kept, with 45 bases framed from the first base. Looking up the germline V gene yields CDR1 KGHSH and CDR2 LQKENI. Worth noting for this clone: This receptor's antigen is unknown. No base-level quality is on record; no much larger clone is a single base apart.

Libraries were prepared through the immunoSEQ multiplex PCR assay. TCRdb obtained this table from immuneACCESS and retained in-frame rearrangements with V and J assigned. These tables miss some clones; where compared with another copy, unresolved V genes account for less than half of the shortfall, and the remainder is unexplained. This sample comprises about 54,000 clones, approximately 95% of them detected only once. Clones ranked in the top ten supply about 2% of the sample. Specimen: blood. Here the chain combines TRBV18 and TRBJ2-7; the D gene is tentatively TRBD1 or TRBD2, each matching 5 bases. The clonotype was recovered from a woman aged 25-40 years in good health. The DNA sequence is as follows: TGTGCCAGCTCACCACGATCCGGGACCCGAGGGGAGCAGTACTTC. Translated, this gives CASSPRSGTRGEQYF.